This is a list of T cell receptor beta chains from one sample in a study of blood T cell repertoires in COVID-19. This table comes from immunoSEQ multiplex PCR, and its TCRdb copy is limited to in-frame clones, with some not included. The sample includes 300,000 to 450,000 clones, about 90% seen only once; the top ten take about 0.93%. The source material was PBMCs or T cells enriched from blood (not recorded which). The receptors were gathered from a young woman who had recovered from COVID-19. The CDR3 runs from the conserved cysteine through the conserved F or W. Each record gives: V gene, D gene, clone size, J gene, CDR3 length, CDR3 DNA, CDR3 protein. D genes are given only for firm matches. Clone sizes are given selectively: once, few, many, or a class where the clone is expanded.

>TRBV18|TRBD1|NA|TRBJ1-2|14
TGTGCCAGCTCCAAGGGGGCCCTAAACTATGGCTACACCTTC
CASSKGALNYGYTF
>TRBV5-1|TRBD1|NA|TRBJ1-6|15
TGCGCCAGCAGCTTGGATCTCGGGACAGGGAGGCGCCTCCACTTT
CASSLDLGTGRRLHF
>TRBV5-4|NA|NA|TRBJ2-2|15
TGTGCCAGCAGCTTGGTAGGGGCGAACACCGGGGAGCTGTTTTTT
CASSLVGANTGELFF
>TRBV7-9|TRBD1|few|TRBJ2-1|16
TGTGCCAGCAGCTTAGTAGGGGGCGGCTCCTACAATGAGCAGTTCTTC
CASSLVGGGSYNEQFF
>TRBV24-1|TRBD2|NA|TRBJ2-2|15
TGTGCCACCAGTGATTCGGGGGGGCTCACCGGGGAGCTGTTTTTT
CATSDSGGLTGELFF
>TRBV27|NA|few|TRBJ1-5|16
TGTGCCAGCAGTCCACAGGGAATCTATAGCAATCAGCCCCAGCATTTT
CASSPQGIYSNQPQHF
>TRBV27|NA|NA|TRBJ2-5|17
TGTGCCAGCAGTTTCATAACAGGTGCTTCGTACCAAGAGACCCAGTACTTC
CASSFITGASYQETQYF
>TRBV11-3|TRBD2|NA|TRBJ2-2|15
TGTGCCAGCAGCAAGACTAGCGTCGACACCGGGGAGCTGTTTTTT
CASSKTSVDTGELFF
>TRBV21-1|NA|once|TRBJ1-2|17
TGTGCCAGCAGCTCCCAGGGGGGACAGCTGGGCTACTATGGCTACACCTTC
CASSSQGGQLGYYGYTF
>TRBV15|NA|NA|TRBJ1-6|15
TGTGCCACCAGCCCGGCCAGGGCTAATAATTCACCCCTCCACTTT
CATSPARANNSPLHF
>TRBV27|NA|NA|TRBJ1-2|14
TGTGCCAGCAGTTTATCCCAGGGAGGGTATGGCTACACCTTC
CASSLSQGGYGYTF
>TRBV19|TRBD1|NA|TRBJ2-7|14
TGTGCCAGTAGCCCGGGGACAGGACTCTACGAGCAGTACTTC
CASSPGTGLYEQYF
>TRBV24-1|NA|NA|TRBJ1-2|14
TGTGCCACCAGTGGAACGGGGAGGGGCAATGGCTACACCTTC
CATSGTGRGNGYTF
>TRBV5-4|TRBD2|few|TRBJ2-1|16
TGTGCCAGCAGCTTGGTCGTAACTAGCGGGGGGCCTGAGCAGTTCTTC
CASSLVVTSGGPEQFF
>TRBV30|NA|NA|TRBJ1-4|14
TGTGCCTGGAGAGGACAGTCAACTAATGAAAAACTGTTTTTT
CAWRGQSTNEKLFF
>TRBV29-1|TRBD2|NA|TRBJ2-1|15
TGCAGCGTTGATAGACTAGCGGGGGGGTACAATGAGCAGTTCTTC
CSVDRLAGGYNEQFF
>TRBV6-1|NA|NA|TRBJ1-6|17
TGTGCCAGCAGTGCTGGGGGGGAGAGCTCCTATAATTCACCCCTCCACTTT
CASSAGGESSYNSPLHF
>TRBV2|TRBD2|NA|TRBJ2-2|16
TGTGCCATCCGGGGACTAGCGTGGAGTAACACCGGGGAGCTGTTTTTT
CAIRGLAWSNTGELFF
>TRBV9|NA|NA|TRBJ1-2|15
TGTGCCAGCAGGCTCTCGGTGGGGGCGCTAGATGGCTACACCTTC
CASRLSVGALDGYTF
>TRBV18|TRBD1|NA|TRBJ1-1|16
TGTGCCAGCTCACCCGGACAGGGGGCTTTCGGGACTGAAGCTTTCTTT
CASSPGQGAFGTEAFF
>TRBV5-1|TRBD1|few|TRBJ2-5|16
TGCGCCAGCAGCCGCGGGACAGGGGGATTCCAAGAGACCCAGTACTTC
CASSRGTGGFQETQYF
>TRBV5-1|NA|once|TRBJ2-6|18
TGCGCCAGCAGCTTGGGCACAGGTATAATCTCTGGGGCCAACGTCCTGACTTTC
CASSLGTGIISGANVLTF
>TRBV10-3|NA|NA|TRBJ1-2|14
TGTGCCATCAGCGGGGGTGGCACTAACTATGGCTACACCTTC
CAISGGGTNYGYTF
>TRBV3-1/TRBV3-2|TRBD1|NA|TRBJ1-2|15
TGTGCCAGCAGCCAAGTGGACAGGGATCGCTATGGCTACACCTTC
CASSQVDRDRYGYTF